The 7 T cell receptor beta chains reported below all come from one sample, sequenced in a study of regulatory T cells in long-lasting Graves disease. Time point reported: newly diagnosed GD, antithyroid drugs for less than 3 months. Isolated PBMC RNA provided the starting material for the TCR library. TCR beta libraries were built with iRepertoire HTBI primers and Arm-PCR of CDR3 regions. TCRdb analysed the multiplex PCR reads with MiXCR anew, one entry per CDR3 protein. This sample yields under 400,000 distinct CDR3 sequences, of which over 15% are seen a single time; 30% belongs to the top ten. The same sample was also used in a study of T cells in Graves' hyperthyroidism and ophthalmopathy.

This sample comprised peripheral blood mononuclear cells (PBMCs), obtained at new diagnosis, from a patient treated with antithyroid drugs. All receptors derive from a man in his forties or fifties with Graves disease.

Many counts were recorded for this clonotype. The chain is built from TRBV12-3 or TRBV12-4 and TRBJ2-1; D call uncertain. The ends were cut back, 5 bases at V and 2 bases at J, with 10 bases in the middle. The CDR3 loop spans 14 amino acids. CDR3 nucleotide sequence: TGTGCCAGCAGTCCCCGGGTCGCCTACAATGAGCAGTTCTTC. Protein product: CASSPRVAYNEQFF.

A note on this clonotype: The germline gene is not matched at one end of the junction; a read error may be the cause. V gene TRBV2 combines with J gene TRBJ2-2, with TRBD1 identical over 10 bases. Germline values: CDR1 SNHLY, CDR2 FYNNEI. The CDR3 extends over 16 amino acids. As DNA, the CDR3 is TGTGCCAGCAGCCCGACAGGGGGCGCGAGCACCGGGGAGCTGTTCTTT. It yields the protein CASSPTGGASTGELFF.

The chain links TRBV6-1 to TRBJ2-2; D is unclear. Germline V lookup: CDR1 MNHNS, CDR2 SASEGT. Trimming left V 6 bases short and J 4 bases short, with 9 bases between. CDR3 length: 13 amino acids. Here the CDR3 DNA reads TGTGCCAGCAGGGGCTACGGCACCGGGGAGCTGTTTTTT. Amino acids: CASRGYGTGELFF.

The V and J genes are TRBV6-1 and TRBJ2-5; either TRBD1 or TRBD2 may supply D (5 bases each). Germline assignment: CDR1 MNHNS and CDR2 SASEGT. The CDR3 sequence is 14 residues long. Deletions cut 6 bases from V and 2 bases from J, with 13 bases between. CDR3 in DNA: TGTGCCAGCAGAGGAGACAGACTACAAGAGACCCAGTACTTC. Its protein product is CASRGDRLQETQYF.

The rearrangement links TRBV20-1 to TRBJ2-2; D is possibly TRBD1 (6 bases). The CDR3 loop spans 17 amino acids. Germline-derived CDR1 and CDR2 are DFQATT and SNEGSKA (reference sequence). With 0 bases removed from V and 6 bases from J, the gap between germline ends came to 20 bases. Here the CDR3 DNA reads TGCAGTGCTAGAGATCCTAGACAGGCGTCGTTATCCGGGGAGCTGTTTTTT. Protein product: CSARDPRQASLSGELFF.

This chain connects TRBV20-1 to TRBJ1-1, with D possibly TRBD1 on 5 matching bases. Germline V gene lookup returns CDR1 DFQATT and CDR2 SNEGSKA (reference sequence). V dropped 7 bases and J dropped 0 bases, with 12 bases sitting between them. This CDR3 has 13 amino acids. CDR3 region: CSDETGMNTEAFF. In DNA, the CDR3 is TGCAGTGACGAAACAGGCATGAACACTGAAGCTTTCTTT.

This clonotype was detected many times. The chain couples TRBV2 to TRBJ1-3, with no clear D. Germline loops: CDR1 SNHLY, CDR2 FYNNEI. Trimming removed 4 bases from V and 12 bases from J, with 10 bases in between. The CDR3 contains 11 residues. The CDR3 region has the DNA TGTGCCAGCAGTGCCGCCGTAGGCATATATTTT. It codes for CASSAAVGIYF.